This T cell receptor (beta chain) was identified during a study of metastatic and nonmetastatic thyroid tumors. The wider study: Blood and tumor or nodule tissue repertoires from malignant and benign thyroid patients were compared. The study's findings and limits: Reportedly, malignant thyroid tumors had significantly higher TCR beta diversity than benign nodules, in blood and tumor.

V was shortened by 4 bases and J by 5 bases, with 5 bases between the two germline ends. Germline V gene sequence: CDR1 MDHEN, CDR2 SYDVKM. This CDR3 has 11 amino acids. Thyroid surgery took place with no prior treatment in any patient. TCRdb re-called the PCR reads with MiXCR. The sample includes tens of thousands of clones, roughly 11% of them seen just once. The sample holds many counts of this clone. The antigen is not known. This chain connects TRBV28 to TRBJ1-2; D not certain. This clonotype was obtained from a female donor with papillary thyroid cancer or a benign thyroid nodule (not recorded which). Some clones in this sample may be carry-over from other donors' samples. Sequencing was done on a sample of blood. The CDR3 sequence is CASSSSYGYTF. In DNA, the CDR3 is TGTGCCAGCAGTTCCTCATATGGCTACACCTTC.